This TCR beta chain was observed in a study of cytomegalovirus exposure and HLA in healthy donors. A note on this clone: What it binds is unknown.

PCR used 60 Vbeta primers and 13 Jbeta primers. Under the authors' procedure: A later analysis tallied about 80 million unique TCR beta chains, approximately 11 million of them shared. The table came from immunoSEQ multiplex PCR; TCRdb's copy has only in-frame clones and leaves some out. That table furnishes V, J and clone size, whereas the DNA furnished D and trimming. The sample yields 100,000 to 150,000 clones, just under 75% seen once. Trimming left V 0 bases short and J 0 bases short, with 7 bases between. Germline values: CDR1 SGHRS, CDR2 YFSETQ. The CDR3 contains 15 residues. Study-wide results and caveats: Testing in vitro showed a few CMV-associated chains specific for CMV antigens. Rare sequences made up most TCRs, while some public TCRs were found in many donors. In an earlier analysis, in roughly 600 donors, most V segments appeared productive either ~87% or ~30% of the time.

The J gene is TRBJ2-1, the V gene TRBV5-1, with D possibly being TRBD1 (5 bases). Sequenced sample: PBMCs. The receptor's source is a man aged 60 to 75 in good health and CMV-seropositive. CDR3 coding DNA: TGCGCCAGCAGCTTGGAAGGGGTCTCCTACAATGAGCAGTTCTTC. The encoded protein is CASSLEGVSYNEQFF.